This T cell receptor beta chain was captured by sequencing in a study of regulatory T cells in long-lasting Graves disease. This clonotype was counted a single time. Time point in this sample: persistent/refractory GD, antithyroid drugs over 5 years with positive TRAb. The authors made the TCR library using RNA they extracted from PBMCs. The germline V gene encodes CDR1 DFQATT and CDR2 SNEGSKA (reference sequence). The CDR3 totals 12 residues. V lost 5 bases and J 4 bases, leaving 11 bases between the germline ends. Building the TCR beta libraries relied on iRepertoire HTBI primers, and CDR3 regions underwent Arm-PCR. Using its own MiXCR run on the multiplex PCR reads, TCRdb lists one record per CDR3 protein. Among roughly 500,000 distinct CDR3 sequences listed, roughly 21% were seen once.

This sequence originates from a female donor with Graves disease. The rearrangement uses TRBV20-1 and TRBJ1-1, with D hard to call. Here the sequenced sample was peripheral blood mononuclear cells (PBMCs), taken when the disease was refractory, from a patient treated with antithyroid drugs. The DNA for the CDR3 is TGCAGTGCTCTCAGGTGGGGCACTGAAGCTTTCTTT. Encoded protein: CSALRWGTEAFF.